This T cell receptor (beta chain) came from a study of blood T cell repertoires in COVID-19. The germline gives CDR1 SEHNR, CDR2 FQNEAQ (reference sequence). The CDR3 covers 14 residues. Trimming at V came to 3 bases and at J to 2 bases, leaving 2 bases not matched to a gene. Clones were sequenced by immunoSEQ multiplex PCR, and TCRdb holds only the in-frame ones, with some missing. Altogether about 73,000 clones are present, over 70% being singletons, with the ten largest covering 5% to 6%. The sequence came from a man aged 50 to 60 with active COVID-19. V usage is TRBV7-9 and J usage is TRBJ1-2, with 8 positions matching TRBD1. Material: peripheral blood. The CDR3 nucleotides read TGTGCCAGCAGCTTGGGGACAGGAAACTATGGCTACACCTTC. As protein: CASSLGTGNYGYTF.